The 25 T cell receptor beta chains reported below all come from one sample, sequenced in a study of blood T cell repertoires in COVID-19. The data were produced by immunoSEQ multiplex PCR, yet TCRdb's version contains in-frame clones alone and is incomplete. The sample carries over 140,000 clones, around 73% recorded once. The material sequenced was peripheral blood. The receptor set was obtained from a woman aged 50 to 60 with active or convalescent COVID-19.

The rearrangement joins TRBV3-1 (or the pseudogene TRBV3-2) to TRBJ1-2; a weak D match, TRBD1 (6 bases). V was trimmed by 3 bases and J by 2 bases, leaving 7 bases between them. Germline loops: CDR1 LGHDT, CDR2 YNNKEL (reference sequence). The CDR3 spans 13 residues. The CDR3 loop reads CASSQQGNYGYTF. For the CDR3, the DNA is TGTGCCAGCAGCCAGCAGGGGAACTATGGCTACACCTTC.

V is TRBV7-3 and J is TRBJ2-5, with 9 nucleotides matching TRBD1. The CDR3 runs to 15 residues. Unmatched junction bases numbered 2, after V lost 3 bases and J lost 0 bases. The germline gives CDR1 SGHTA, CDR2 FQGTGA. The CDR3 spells CASSLGQGYQETQYF. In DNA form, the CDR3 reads TGTGCCAGCAGCTTGGGACAGGGTTACCAAGAGACCCAGTACTTC.

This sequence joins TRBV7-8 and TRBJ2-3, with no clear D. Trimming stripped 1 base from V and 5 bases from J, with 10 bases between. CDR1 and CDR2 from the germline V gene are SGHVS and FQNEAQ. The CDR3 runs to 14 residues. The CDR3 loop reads CASSLVYSQDTQYF. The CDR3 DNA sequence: TGTGCCAGCAGCTTAGTTTACAGTCAAGATACGCAGTATTTT.

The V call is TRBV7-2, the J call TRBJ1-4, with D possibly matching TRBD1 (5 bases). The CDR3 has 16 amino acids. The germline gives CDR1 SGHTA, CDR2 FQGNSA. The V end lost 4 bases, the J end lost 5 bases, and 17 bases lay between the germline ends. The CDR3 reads CASSSRRQGGNEKLFF. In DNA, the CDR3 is TGTGCCAGCAGCTCCCGCCGGCAGGGCGGAAATGAAAAACTGTTTTTT.

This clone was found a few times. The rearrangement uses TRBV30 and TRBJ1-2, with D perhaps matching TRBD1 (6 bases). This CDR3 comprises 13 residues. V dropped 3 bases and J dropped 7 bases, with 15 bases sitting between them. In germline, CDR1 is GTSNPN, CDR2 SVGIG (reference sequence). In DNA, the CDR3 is TGTGCCTGGAGATACGGGGGGGCGCCTGGCTACACCTTC. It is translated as CAWRYGGAPGYTF.

The CDR3 DNA reads TGTGCCAGCAGCCCCCAGGACAGCGAAAAACTGTTTTTT. It specifies CASSPQDSEKLFF. The V gene is TRBV13, the J gene TRBJ1-4; D is possibly TRBD1 (6 bases). Germline V gene lookup returns CDR1 PRHDT and CDR2 FYEKMQ (reference sequence). This CDR3 region has 13 residues. Trimming removed 5 bases at V and 8 bases at J, with 12 bases between.

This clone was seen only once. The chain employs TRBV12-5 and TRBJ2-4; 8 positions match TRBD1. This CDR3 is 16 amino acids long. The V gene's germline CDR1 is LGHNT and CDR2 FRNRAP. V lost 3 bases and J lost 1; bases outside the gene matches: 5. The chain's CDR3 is CASGFNRDRAKNIQYF. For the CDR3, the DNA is TGTGCTAGTGGTTTCAACAGGGACAGGGCCAAAAACATTCAGTACTTC.

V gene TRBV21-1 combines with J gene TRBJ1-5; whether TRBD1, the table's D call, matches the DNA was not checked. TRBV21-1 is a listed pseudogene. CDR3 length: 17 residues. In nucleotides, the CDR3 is TGTGCCAGCAGCTCGGACAGGGGGGTCGGAAGCAATCAGCCCCAGCATTTT. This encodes CASSSDRGVGSNQPQHF.

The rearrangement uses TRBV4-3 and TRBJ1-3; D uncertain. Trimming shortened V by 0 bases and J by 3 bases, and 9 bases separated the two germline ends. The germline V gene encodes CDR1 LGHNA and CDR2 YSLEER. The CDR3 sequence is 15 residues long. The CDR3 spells CASSQDSSVGNTIYF. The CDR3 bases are TGCGCCAGCAGCCAAGATTCATCAGTTGGAAACACCATATATTTT.

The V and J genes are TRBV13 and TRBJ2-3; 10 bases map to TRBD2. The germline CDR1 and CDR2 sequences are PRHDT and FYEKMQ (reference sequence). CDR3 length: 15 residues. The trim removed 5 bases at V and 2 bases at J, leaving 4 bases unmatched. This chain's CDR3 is CASSHGLAATDTQYF. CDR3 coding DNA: TGTGCCAGCAGCCACGGACTAGCGGCCACAGATACGCAGTATTTT.

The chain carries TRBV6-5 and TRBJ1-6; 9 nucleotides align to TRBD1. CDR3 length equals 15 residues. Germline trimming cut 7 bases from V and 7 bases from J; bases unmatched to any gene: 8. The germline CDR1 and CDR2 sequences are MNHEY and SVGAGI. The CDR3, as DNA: TGTGCCAGCACCTCCAAGGGGACAGGGAATTCACCCCTCCACTTT. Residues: CASTSKGTGNSPLHF.

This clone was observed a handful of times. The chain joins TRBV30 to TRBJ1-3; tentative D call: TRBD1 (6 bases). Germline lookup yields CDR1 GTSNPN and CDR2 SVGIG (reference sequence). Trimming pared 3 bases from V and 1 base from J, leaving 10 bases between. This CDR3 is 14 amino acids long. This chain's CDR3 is CAWRGHLSGNTIYF. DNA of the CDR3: TGTGCCTGGAGGGGACACTTATCTGGAAACACCATATATTTT.

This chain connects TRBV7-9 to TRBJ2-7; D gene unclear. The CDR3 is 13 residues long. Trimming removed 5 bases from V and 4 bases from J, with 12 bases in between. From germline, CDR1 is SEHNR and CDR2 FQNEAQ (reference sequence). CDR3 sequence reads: CASSRTTLYEQYF. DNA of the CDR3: TGTGCCAGCAGCCGCACTACTTTATACGAGCAGTACTTC. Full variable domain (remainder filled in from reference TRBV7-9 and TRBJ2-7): DTGVSQNPRHKITKRGQNVTFRCDPISEHNRLYWYRQTLGQGPEFLTYFQNEAQLEKSRLLSDRFSAERPKGSFSTLEIQRTEQGDSAMYLCASSRTTLYEQYFGPGTRLTVT.

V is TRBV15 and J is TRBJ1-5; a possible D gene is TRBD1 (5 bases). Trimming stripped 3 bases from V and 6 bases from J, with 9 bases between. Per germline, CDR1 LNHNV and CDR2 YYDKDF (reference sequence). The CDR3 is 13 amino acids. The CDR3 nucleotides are TGTGCCACCAGCAGGCGGGACGTTCAGCCCCAGCATTTT. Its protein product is CATSRRDVQPQHF. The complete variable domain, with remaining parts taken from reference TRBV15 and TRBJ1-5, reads DAMVIQNPRYQVTQFGKPVTLSCSQTLNHNVMYWYQQKSSQAPKLLFHYYDKDFNNEADTPDNFQSRRPNTSFCFLDIRSPGLGDTAMYLCATSRRDVQPQHFGDGTRLSIL.

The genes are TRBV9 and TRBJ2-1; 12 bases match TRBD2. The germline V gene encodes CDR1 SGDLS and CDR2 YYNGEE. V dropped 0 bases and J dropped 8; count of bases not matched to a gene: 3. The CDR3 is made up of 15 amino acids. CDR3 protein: CASSVASGGAYEQFF. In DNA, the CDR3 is TGTGCCAGCAGCGTAGCTAGCGGGGGGGCCTATGAGCAGTTCTTC.

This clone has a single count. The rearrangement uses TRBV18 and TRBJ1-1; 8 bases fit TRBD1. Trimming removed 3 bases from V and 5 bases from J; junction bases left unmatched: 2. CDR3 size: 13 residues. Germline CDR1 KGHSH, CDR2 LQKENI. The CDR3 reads CASSPTGETEAFF. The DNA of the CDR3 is TGTGCCAGCTCACCGACAGGGGAAACTGAAGCTTTCTTT.

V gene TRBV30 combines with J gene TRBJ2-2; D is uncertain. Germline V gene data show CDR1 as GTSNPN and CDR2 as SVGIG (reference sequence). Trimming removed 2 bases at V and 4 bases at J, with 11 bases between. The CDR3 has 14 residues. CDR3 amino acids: CAWSSRRATGELFF. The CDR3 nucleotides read TGTGCCTGGAGTTCTAGGCGCGCCACCGGGGAGCTGTTTTTT. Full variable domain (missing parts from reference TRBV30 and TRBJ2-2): SQTIHQWPATLVQPVGSPLSLECTVEGTSNPNLYWYRQAAGRGLQLLFYSVGIGQISSEVPQNLSASRPQDRQFILSSKKLLLSDSGFYLCAWSSRRATGELFFGEGSRLTVL.

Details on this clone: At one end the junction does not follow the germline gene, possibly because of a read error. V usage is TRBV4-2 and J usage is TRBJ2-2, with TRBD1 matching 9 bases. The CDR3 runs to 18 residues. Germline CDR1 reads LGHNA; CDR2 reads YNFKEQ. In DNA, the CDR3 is TGTGCCAGCAGCCAAGATCGCCCCGGGACAGGGAACGCCGGGGAGCTGTTTTTT. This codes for CASSQDRPGTGNAGELFF.

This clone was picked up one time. For the CDR3, the DNA is TGTGCCAGCAGTGCCCGGGACAGGGGGCTTATAGCGAGCTACACCTTC. Amino acids: CASSARDRGLIASYTF. The chain is built from TRBV2 and TRBJ1-2, with 12 bases aligning to TRBD1. The CDR3 is 16 amino acids. The germline V gene has CDR1 SNHLY and CDR2 FYNNEI. The trim removed 4 bases at V and 9 bases at J, leaving 12 bases unmatched.

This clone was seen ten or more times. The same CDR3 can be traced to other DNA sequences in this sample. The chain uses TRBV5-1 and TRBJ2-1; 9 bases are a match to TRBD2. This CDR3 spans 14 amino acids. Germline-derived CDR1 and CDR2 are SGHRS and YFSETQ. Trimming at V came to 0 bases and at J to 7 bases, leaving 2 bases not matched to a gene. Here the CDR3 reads CASSLALAGNEQFF. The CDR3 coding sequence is TGCGCCAGCAGCTTGGCGCTAGCGGGAAATGAGCAGTTCTTC.

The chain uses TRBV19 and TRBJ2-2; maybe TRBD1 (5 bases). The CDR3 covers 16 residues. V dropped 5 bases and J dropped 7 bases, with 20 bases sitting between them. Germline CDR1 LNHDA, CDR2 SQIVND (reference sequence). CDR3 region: CASSGIIARGDGELFF. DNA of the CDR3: TGTGCCAGTAGTGGGATAATTGCTAGGGGCGACGGGGAGCTGTTTTTT.

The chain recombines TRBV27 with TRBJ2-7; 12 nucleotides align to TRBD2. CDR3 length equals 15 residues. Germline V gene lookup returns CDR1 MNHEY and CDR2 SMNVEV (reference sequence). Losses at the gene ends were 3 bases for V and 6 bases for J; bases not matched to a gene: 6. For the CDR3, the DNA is TGTGCCAGCAGTTTTCTGACTAGCGGGAGTAGCGAGCAGTACTTC. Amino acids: CASSFLTSGSSEQYF.

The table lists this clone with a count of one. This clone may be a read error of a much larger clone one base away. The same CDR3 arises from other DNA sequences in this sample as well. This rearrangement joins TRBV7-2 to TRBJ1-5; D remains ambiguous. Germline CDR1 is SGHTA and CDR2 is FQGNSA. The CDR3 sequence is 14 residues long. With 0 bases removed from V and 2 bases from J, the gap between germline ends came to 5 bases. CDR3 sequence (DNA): TGTGCCAGCAGCTTAGCGGCTGGCAATCAGCCCCAGCATTTT. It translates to CASSLAAGNQPQHF. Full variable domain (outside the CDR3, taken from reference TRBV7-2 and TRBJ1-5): GAGVSQSPSNKVTEKGKDVELRCDPISGHTALYWYRQSLGQGLEFLIYFQGNSAPDKSGLPSDRFSAERTGGSVSTLTIQRTQQEDSAVYLCASSLAAGNQPQHFGDGTRLSIL.

Here the CDR3 reads CSASVVSGRWEETQYF. The CDR3 bases are TGCAGTGCTAGTGTTGTTAGCGGGAGGTGGGAAGAGACCCAGTACTTC. The gene calls are TRBV20-1 and TRBJ2-5; 10 positions match TRBD2. Per germline, CDR1 DFQATT and CDR2 SNEGSKA (reference sequence). This CDR3 region has 16 residues. V gave up 3 bases and J gave up 3 bases; unmatched junction bases: 10.

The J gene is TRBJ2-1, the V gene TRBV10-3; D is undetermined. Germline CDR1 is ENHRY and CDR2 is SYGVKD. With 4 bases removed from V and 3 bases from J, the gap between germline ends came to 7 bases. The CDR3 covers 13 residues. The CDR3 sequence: CAISGALYNEQFF. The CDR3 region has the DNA TGTGCCATCAGTGGCGCGCTCTACAATGAGCAGTTCTTC.